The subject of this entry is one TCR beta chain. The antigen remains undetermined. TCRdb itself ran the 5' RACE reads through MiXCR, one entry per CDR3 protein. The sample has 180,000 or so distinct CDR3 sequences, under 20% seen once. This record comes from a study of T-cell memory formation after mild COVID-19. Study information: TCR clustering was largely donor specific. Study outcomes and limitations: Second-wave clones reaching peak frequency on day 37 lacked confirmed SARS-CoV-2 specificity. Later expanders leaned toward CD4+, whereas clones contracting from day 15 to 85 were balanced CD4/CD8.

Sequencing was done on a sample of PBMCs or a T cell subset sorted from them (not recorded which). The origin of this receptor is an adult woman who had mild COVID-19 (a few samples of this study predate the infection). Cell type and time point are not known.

The CDR3 reads CSARDFRQGFAYEQYF. The DNA of the CDR3 is TGCAGTGCTAGAGATTTTAGGCAGGGCTTTGCCTACGAGCAGTACTTC. J is TRBJ2-7 and V is TRBV20-1; D is perhaps TRBD1 (5 bases). V shed 0 bases and J shed 2 bases, with 17 bases lying between them. The CDR3 extends over 16 amino acids. CDR1 and CDR2 (germline): DFQATT, SNEGSKA (reference sequence).